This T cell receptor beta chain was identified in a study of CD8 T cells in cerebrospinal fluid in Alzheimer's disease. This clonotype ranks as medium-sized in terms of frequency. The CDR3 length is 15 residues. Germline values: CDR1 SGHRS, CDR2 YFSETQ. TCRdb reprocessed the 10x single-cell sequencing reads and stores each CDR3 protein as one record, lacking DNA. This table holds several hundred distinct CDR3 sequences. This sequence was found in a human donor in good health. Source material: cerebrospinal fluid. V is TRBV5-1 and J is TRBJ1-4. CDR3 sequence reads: CASSQVGGGNEKLFF.